Listed below are T cell receptor beta chains from one sample, sequenced in a study of blood T cell repertoires in COVID-19. The table came from immunoSEQ multiplex PCR; TCRdb's copy has only in-frame clones and leaves some out. Of 83,000 or so clones listed, about 77% are singletons. Sequencing used peripheral blood. The receptors stem from an elderly woman with acute or convalescent COVID-19. Each CDR3 is given with its conserved first and last residue. The order of the fields is D gene, V gene, J gene, clone size, CDR3 DNA, CDR3 protein. D genes are given only for firm matches. Where a row states a size, it is once, few, many or the class of an expanded clone; other rows omit it.

NA	TRBV6-5	TRBJ1-2	once	TGTGCCAGCAGTTACGCTCCGGGAAAGGGATACGGCTACACCTTC	CASSYAPGKGYGYTF
TRBD1	TRBV11-2	TRBJ2-1	NA	TGTGCCAGCAGCTTATGGGGGGGACAGGGTTACAATGAGCAGTTCTTC	CASSLWGGQGYNEQFF
NA	TRBV5-6	TRBJ1-2	few	TGTGCCAGCAGCTTCAGGGGACGCTACACCTTC	CASSFRGRYTF
NA	TRBV19	TRBJ1-5	NA	TGTGCCAGTAGTCCCTACCTACAGGGAGGCAATCAGCCCCAGCATTTT	CASSPYLQGGNQPQHF
TRBD2	TRBV5-4	TRBJ2-1	NA	TGTGCCAGCAGCTTGCTAGCGGGAGGTAGAGATGAGCAGTTCTTC	CASSLLAGGRDEQFF
NA	TRBV19	TRBJ1-1	NA	TGTGCCAGTAGTATCCGGGGAGTGAACACTGAAGCTTTCTTT	CASSIRGVNTEAFF
NA	TRBV9	TRBJ2-3	few	TGTGCCAGCAGCGCACTAGCTCGGGGCACAGATACGCAGTATTTT	CASSALARGTDTQYF
NA	TRBV19	TRBJ1-2	NA	TGTGCCAGCTCGGACAGCCGCCTCAAATCTAACTATGGCTACACCTTC	CASSDSRLKSNYGYTF
NA	TRBV11-2	TRBJ1-1	once	TGTGCCAGCAGCTTAGTTCAGGGAGGCGCGACTGAAGCTTTCTTT	CASSLVQGGATEAFF
NA	TRBV18	TRBJ1-2	NA	TGTGCCAGCTCAACCCCGGGGGGGGCCGGAGTCGGCTACACCTTC	CASSTPGGAGVGYTF
NA	TRBV6-5	TRBJ2-5	NA	TGTGCCAGCAGTTACAGGGGGACCCAGTACTTC	CASSYRGTQYF
TRBD2	TRBV5-4	TRBJ2-4	NA	TGTGCCAGCAGCTTGATAGGGGCTAGCGGGAGGTTCACGAACATTCAGTACTTC	CASSLIGASGRFTNIQYF
NA	TRBV2	TRBJ1-6	once	TGTGCCAGCAGTGGAGAGGGCAGGGGCGGTTCACCCCTCCACTTT	CASSGEGRGGSPLHF
NA	TRBV19	TRBJ2-3	NA	TGTGCCAGTAGTATAGGGGGCAGTTTAGTCACAGATACGCAGTATTTT	CASSIGGSLVTDTQYF
NA	TRBV6-5	TRBJ1-1	NA	TGTGCCAGCAGCGCAAATTCAGGGAACACTGAAGCTTTCTTT	CASSANSGNTEAFF
TRBD2	TRBV7-9	TRBJ2-1	few	TGTGCCAGCAGCTCCCCCGCTAGCGGGGGGCACAATGAGCAGTTCTTC	CASSSPASGGHNEQFF
NA	TRBV2	TRBJ2-5	NA	TGTGCCAGCAGTGAGGGTCTAGCGCGTACCCAGTACTTC	CASSEGLARTQYF
NA	TRBV12-3/TRBV12-4	TRBJ1-5	NA	TGTGCCAGCAGTTTTGCGGGGAATCAGCCCCAGCATTTT	CASSFAGNQPQHF
NA	TRBV29-1	TRBJ2-7	NA	TGCAGCGTTGAGACAGCCTACTCCTACGAGCAGTACTTC	CSVETAYSYEQYF
TRBD2	TRBV9	TRBJ2-3	NA	TGTGCCAGCACCGTTGGAGCGGGAGGGAGCACAGATACGCAGTATTTT	CASTVGAGGSTDTQYF
NA	TRBV27	TRBJ2-5	NA	TGTGCCAGCAGCGGTGGGGGGGCCCAAGAGACCCAGTACTTC	CASSGGGAQETQYF
NA	TRBV18	TRBJ2-7	NA	TGTGCCAGCTCACCTTCAGCAGGAATTATTTACGAGCAGTACTTC	CASSPSAGIIYEQYF
TRBD1	TRBV28	TRBJ1-1	few	TGTGCCAGCAGTTTACTCGGGACAGGGCGGAAAGCTTTCTTT	CASSLLGTGRKAFF
TRBD1	TRBV12-3/TRBV12-4	TRBJ1-1	NA	TGTGCCAGCAGTTTAGCCGGGACAGGGGAAGCTTTCTTT	CASSLAGTGEAFF
TRBD1	TRBV6-5	TRBJ1-2	few	TGTGCCAGCAGTTACTCCAGGACAGGGGTTGGCTACACCTTC	CASSYSRTGVGYTF
TRBD2	TRBV3-1/TRBV3-2	TRBJ2-1	few	TGTGCCAGCAGCCACGGGACTAGCGGCAATGAGCAGTTCTTC	CASSHGTSGNEQFF
NA	TRBV7-3	TRBJ2-3	NA	TGTGCCAGCAGCTTAATGGCCAGGGCTTACACAGATACGCAGTATTTT	CASSLMARAYTDTQYF
TRBD2	TRBV4-2	TRBJ2-3	NA	TGTGCCAGCAGCCAAGGCCACGCTAGCGGGGGGCCAATCACAGATACGCAGTATTTT	CASSQGHASGGPITDTQYF
NA	TRBV28	TRBJ1-1	NA	TGTGCCAGCAGTTTGCTCCTAGCAGCTTTCTTT	CASSLLLAAFF
NA	TRBV6-4	TRBJ1-1	NA	TGTGCCAGCAGTCCCCTCCGCGGGGAAGCTTTCTTT	CASSPLRGEAFF
TRBD2	TRBV7-3	TRBJ2-3	NA	TGTGCCAGCAGCTTTCGCGGGAGGGACCCAGTTACGCAGTATTTT	CASSFRGRDPVTQYF
NA	TRBV9	TRBJ1-2	once	TGTGCCAGCAGCACCGACAGGCTCACCAACTATGGCTACACCTTC	CASSTDRLTNYGYTF
NA	TRBV18	TRBJ1-1	NA	TGTGCCAGCTCACCACCCAGGCCAGGATCGAACACTGAAGCTTTCTTT	CASSPPRPGSNTEAFF
NA	TRBV4-2	TRBJ2-3	medium-sized	TGTGCCAGCAGCCAAGATCGGTCCGGGGGAAGCACAGATACGCAGTATTTT	CASSQDRSGGSTDTQYF
NA	TRBV5-4	TRBJ1-2	NA	TGTGCCAGCAGCGCGGACAGCTATGGCTACACCTTC	CASSADSYGYTF
TRBD2	TRBV7-2	TRBJ2-1	NA	TGTGCCAGCTCGACTAGCGGGGGGGGGCACTACAATGAGCAGTTCTTC	CASSTSGGGHYNEQFF
TRBD1	TRBV4-2	TRBJ2-7	NA	TGTGCCAGCAGCCAAGCTCTGGACAGGGCGTACGAGCAGTACTTC	CASSQALDRAYEQYF
NA	TRBV6-5	TRBJ1-1	many	TGTGCCAGCAGTTACACCCCAACAAACACTGAAGCTTTCTTT	CASSYTPTNTEAFF
NA	TRBV6-2/TRBV6-3	TRBJ1-1	NA	TGTGCCAGCAGTTACTCTACATATGAGAACACTGAAGCTTTCTTT	CASSYSTYENTEAFF
TRBD1	TRBV19	TRBJ1-2	NA	TGTGCCAGTATGCATGGCGGGACAGGAAACTATGGCTACACCTTC	CASMHGGTGNYGYTF
TRBD1	TRBV9	TRBJ1-1	NA	TGTGCCAGCAGCCCCCAGCGGACAGGGGTGAGCACTGAAGCTTTCTTT	CASSPQRTGVSTEAFF
NA	TRBV3-1/TRBV3-2	TRBJ1-2	NA	TGTGCCAGCAGCCAAGACGTAGAGGGAATTGGCTACACCTTC	CASSQDVEGIGYTF
TRBD2	TRBV5-1	TRBJ2-5	many	TGCGCCAGCACCCCTGGACTAGCGGGAACGTACCAAGAGACCCAGTACTTC	CASTPGLAGTYQETQYF
NA	TRBV24-1	TRBJ2-3	NA	TGTGCCACCAGTGATGCAGCAGGCGATCGAAGCACAGATACGCAGTATTTT	CATSDAAGDRSTDTQYF
TRBD1	TRBV7-2	TRBJ2-1	NA	TGTGCCAGCAGCCAAAGCGGTGGGACAGGGGGCTGGGGTGAGCAGTTCTTC	CASSQSGGTGGWGEQFF
NA	TRBV28	TRBJ1-2	NA	TGTGCCAGTCGAAGCAACTATGGCTACACCTTC	CASRSNYGYTF
NA	TRBV28	TRBJ2-5	NA	TGTGCCAGCAGCTTTAGGAGGGTGGGGGGAGAGACCCAGTACTTC	CASSFRRVGGETQYF
NA	TRBV6-5	TRBJ1-3	NA	TGTGCCAGCAGTTACTCGTATATCCGCTCTGGAAACACCATATATTTT	CASSYSYIRSGNTIYF
NA	TRBV12-2	TRBJ1-1	NA	TGTGCAAGTCGCGTCCGCAGGGTGGCCACGAACACTGAAGCTTTCTTT	CASRVRRVATNTEAFF
TRBD1	TRBV23-1	TRBJ1-5	NA	TGCGCCAGCACGGGACAGGGAGATCAGCCCCAGCATTTT	CASTGQGDQPQHF
TRBD2	TRBV11-3	TRBJ2-1	NA	TGTGCCAGCAGCTTAGATCACGGCAGCGGGAACGTTTACAATGAGCAGTTCTTC	CASSLDHGSGNVYNEQFF
TRBD2	TRBV6-5	TRBJ2-7	NA	TGTGCCAGCAGGGGCCCAGCGGGAGGTTCCTACGAGCAGTACTTC	CASRGPAGGSYEQYF
TRBD2	TRBV6-4	TRBJ2-1	NA	TGTGCCAGCAGTGAGCTGGGACTAGCGGCCTACAATGAGCAGTTCTTC	CASSELGLAAYNEQFF
TRBD2	TRBV6-2/TRBV6-3	TRBJ2-1	NA	TGTGCCAGCAGTTACCCGACTAGCGGGGGATCCAATGAGCAGTTCTTC	CASSYPTSGGSNEQFF
TRBD2	TRBV9	TRBJ2-5	NA	TGTGCCAGCAGCTCACAAGCCCGACGAAGCGTACAGACCGGGGGGGAGACCCAGTACTTC	CASSSQARRSVQTGGETQYF